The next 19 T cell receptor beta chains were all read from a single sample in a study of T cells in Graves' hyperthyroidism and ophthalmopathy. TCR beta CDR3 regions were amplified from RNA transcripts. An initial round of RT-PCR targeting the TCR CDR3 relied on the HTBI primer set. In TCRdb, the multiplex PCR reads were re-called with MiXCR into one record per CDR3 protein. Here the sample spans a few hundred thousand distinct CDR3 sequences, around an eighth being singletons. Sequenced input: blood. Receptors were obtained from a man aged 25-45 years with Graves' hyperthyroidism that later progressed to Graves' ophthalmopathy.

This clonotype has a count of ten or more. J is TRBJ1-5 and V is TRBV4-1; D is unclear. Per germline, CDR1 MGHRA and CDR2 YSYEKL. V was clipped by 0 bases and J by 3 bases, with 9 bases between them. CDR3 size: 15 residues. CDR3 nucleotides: TGCGCCAGCAGCCAAGATGGAGGCGTCAATCAGCCCCAGCATTTT. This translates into CASSQDGGVNQPQHF.

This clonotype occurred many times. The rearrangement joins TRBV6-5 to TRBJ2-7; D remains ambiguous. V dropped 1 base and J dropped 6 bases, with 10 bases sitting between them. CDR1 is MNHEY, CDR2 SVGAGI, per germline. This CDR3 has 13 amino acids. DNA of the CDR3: TGTGCCAGCAGTTACTTCGGCCCGGGCGAGCAGTACTTC. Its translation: CASSYFGPGEQYF.

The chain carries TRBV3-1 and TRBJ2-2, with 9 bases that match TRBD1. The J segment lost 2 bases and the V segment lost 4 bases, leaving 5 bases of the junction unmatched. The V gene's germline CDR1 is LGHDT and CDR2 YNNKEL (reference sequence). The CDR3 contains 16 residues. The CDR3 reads CASSPGTGRNTGELFF. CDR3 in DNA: TGTGCCAGCAGCCCCGGGACAGGGCGTAACACCGGGGAGCTGTTTTTT.

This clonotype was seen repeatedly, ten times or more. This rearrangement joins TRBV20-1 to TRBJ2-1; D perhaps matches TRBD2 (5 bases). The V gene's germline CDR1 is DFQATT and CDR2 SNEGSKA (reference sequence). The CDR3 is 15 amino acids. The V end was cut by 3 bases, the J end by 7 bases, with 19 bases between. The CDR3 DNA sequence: TGCAGTGCTAGCCAGCGGCCCTACCGTGGGAATGAGCAGTTCTTC. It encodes CSASQRPYRGNEQFF.

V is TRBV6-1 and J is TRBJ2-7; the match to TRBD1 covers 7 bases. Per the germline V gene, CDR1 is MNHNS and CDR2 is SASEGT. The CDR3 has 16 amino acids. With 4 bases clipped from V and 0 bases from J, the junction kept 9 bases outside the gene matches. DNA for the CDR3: TGTGCCAGCAGTGTGGGCAGGGGGTTGGGCTCCTACGAGCAGTACTTC. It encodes CASSVGRGLGSYEQYF.

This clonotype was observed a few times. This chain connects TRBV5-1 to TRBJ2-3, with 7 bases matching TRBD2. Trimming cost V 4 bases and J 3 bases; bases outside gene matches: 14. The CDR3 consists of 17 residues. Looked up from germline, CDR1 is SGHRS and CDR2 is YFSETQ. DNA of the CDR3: TGCGCCAGCAGCCATCCGCCCCGACTGGGGGGGACAGATACGCAGTATTTT. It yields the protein CASSHPPRLGGTDTQYF.

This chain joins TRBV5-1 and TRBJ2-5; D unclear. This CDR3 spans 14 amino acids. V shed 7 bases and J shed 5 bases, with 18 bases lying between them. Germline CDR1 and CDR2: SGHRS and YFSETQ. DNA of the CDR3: TGCGCCAGCTCCCCTTCTATCCTAGTGGAGACCCAGTACTTC. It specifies CASSPSILVETQYF.

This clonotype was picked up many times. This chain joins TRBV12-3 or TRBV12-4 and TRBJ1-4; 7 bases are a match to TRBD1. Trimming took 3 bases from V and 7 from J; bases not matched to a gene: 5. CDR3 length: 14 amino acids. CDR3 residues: CASSLKGAGEKLFF. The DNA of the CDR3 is TGTGCCAGCAGTTTGAAGGGGGCGGGTGAAAAACTGTTTTTT.

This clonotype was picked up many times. Here the CDR3 DNA reads TGTGCCAGCAGGCCCGGATCAGGACGTATAGCCAAAAACATTCAGTACTTC. This codes for CASRPGSGRIAKNIQYF. The chain couples TRBV6-2 or TRBV6-3 to TRBJ2-4; D unresolved. Per the germline V gene, CDR1 is MNHEY and CDR2 is SVGEGT. Trimming took off 6 bases at V and 0 bases at J, with 18 bases between the two ends. This CDR3 has 17 amino acids.

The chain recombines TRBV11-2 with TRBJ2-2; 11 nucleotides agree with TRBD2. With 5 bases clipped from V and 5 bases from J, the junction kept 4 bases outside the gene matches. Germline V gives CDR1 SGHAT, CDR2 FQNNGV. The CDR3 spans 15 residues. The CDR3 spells CASSLTSGGTGELFF. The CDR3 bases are TGTGCCAGCAGCCTTACTAGCGGGGGAACCGGGGAGCTGTTTTTT.

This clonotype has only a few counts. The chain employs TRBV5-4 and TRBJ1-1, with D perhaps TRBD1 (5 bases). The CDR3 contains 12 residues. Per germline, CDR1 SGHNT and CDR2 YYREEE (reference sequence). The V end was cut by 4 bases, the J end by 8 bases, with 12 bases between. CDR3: CASSREGIEAFF. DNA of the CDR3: TGTGCCAGCAGCCGGGAGGGGATCGAAGCTTTCTTT. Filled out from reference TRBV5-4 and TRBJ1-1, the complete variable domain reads ETGVTQSPTHLIKTRGQQVTLRCSSQSGHNTVSWYQQALGQGPQFIFQYYREEENGRGNFPPRFSGLQFPNYSSELNVNALELDDSALYLCASSREGIEAFFGQGTRLTVV.

Written as DNA, the CDR3 is TGTGCCACCGCGGGGGGGCCGGGCACAGATACGCAGTATTTT. Translated, it gives CATAGGPGTDTQYF. The rearrangement joins TRBV10-3 to TRBJ2-3; 9 bases line up with TRBD2. V dropped 10 bases and J dropped 1; count of bases not matched to a gene: 6. This CDR3 contains 14 residues. Germline V CDR1 and CDR2: ENHRY, SYGVKD.

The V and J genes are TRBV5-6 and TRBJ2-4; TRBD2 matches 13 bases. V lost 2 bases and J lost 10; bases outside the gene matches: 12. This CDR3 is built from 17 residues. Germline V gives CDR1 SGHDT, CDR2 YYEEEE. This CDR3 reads CASSLGLAGASRQIQYF. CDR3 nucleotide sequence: TGTGCCAGCAGCTTAGGACTAGCGGGGGCTAGCCGGCAGATTCAGTACTTC.

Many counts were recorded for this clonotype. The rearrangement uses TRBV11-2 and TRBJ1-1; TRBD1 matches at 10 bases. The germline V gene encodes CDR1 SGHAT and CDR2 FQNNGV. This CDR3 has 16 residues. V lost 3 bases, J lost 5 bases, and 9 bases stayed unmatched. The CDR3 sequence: CASSFHGTGESTEAFF. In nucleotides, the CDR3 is TGTGCCAGCAGCTTTCATGGGACAGGGGAAAGTACTGAAGCTTTCTTT.

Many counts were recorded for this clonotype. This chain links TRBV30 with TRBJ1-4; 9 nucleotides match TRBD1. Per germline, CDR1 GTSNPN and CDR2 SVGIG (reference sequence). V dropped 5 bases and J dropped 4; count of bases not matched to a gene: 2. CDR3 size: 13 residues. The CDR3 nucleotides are TGTGCCTGGTCGGGACAGGGTAATGAAAAACTGTTTTTT. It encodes CAWSGQGNEKLFF.

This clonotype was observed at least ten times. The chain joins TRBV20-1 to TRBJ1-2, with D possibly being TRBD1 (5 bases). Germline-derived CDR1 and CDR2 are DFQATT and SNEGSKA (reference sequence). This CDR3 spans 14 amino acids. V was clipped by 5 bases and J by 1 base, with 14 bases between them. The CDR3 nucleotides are TGCAGTGCTCGGGATGCGGGGCTTAACTATGGCTACACCTTC. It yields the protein CSARDAGLNYGYTF.

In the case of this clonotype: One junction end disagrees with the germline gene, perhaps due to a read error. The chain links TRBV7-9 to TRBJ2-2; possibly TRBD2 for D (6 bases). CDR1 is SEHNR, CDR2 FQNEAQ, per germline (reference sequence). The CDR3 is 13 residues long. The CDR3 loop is CASSLEEGGELVF. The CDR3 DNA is TGTGCCAGCAGCTTAGAGGAAGGCGGGGAGCTGGTTTTT.

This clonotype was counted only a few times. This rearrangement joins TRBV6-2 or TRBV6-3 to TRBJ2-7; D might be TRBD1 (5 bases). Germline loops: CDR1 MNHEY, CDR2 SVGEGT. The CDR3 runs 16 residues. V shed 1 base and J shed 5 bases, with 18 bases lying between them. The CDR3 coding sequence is TGTGCCAGCAGTTACTTGCACGTGCAGGGTCCAAACGAGCAGTACTTC. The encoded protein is CASSYLHVQGPNEQYF.

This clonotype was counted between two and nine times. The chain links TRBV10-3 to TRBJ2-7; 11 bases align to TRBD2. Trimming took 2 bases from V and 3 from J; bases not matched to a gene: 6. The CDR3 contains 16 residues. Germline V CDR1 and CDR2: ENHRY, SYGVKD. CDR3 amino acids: CAISEATSGEGYEQYF. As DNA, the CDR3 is TGTGCCATCAGTGAGGCGACTAGCGGGGAGGGCTACGAGCAGTACTTC.